This T cell receptor (beta chain) was obtained from a study of high-grade serous ovarian cancer treatment subgroups. Produced via immunoSEQ multiplex PCR; TCRdb's table is partial and in-frame only. The sample lists 990 or so clones; roughly 82% were seen once. CDR1 is SGHTA, CDR2 FQGNSA, per germline. The CDR3 has 13 amino acids. Between the trimmed V and J ends, which lost 3 bases and 2 bases, there was a span of 8 bases. Tumor samples were obtained before definitive surgery or chemotherapy. The chain uses TRBV7-2 and TRBJ2-7; D is uncertain. What was sequenced was tumor tissue. The sequence derives from a human donor with high-grade serous ovarian cancer. The DNA of the CDR3 is TGTGCCAGCAGCTTCAGAGGACCCTACGAGCAGTACTTC. Protein product: CASSFRGPYEQYF.